What follows are 20 T cell receptor beta chains derived from one specimen sequenced in a study of shared clonotypes between healthy human individuals. Method: immunoSEQ multiplex PCR; TCRdb's copy keeps in-frame clones and lacks some. This sample has roughly 640,000 clones, with around 67% found just once. What was sequenced was memory CD4+ T cells sorted from blood. Subset denoted: CD45RA-negative fraction. The receptors originated from a woman in her 30s in good health.

The chain has TRBV6-1 and TRBJ2-1; 7 bases align to TRBD2. This CDR3 has 15 residues. V gave up 6 bases and J gave up 5 bases; unmatched junction bases: 10. CDR1 is MNHNS, CDR2 SASEGT, per germline. The CDR3 is CASRPLAGEDNEQFF. CDR3 sequence (DNA): TGTGCCAGCAGGCCCTTGGCGGGAGAAGACAATGAGCAGTTCTTC.

V gene TRBV6-1 combines with J gene TRBJ1-2, with TRBD1 as a possible D gene (5 bases). The V end was cut by 7 bases, the J end by 1 base, with 16 bases between. The length of the CDR3 is 15 residues. Germline-derived CDR1 and CDR2 are MNHNS and SASEGT. CDR3 sequence (DNA): TGTGCCAGCACCAACCCAGGGACTCATAACTATGGCTACACCTTC. Translation: CASTNPGTHNYGYTF.

The J gene is TRBJ2-7, the V gene TRBV30; 9 bases align to TRBD2. Germline V gene data show CDR1 as GTSNPN and CDR2 as SVGIG (reference sequence). The junction had 6 bases not matched to a gene; V was cut back by 3 bases and J by 0 bases. The CDR3 has 15 residues. The CDR3 protein is CAWRTIAGVSYEQYF. The CDR3 region has the DNA TGTGCCTGGAGGACTATAGCGGGAGTCTCCTACGAGCAGTACTTC. Full variable domain (outside the CDR3, taken from reference TRBV30 and TRBJ2-7): SQTIHQWPATLVQPVGSPLSLECTVEGTSNPNLYWYRQAAGRGLQLLFYSVGIGQISSEVPQNLSASRPQDRQFILSSKKLLLSDSGFYLCAWRTIAGVSYEQYFGPGTRLTVT.

The chain joins TRBV15 to TRBJ1-5; 8 bases are shared with TRBD1. This CDR3 spans 17 amino acids. V gave up 0 bases and J gave up 6 bases; unmatched junction bases: 10. Germline assignment: CDR1 LNHNV and CDR2 YYDKDF (reference sequence). The CDR3 is CATSRDRQGAKGQPQHF. The CDR3 region has the DNA TGTGCCACCAGCAGAGATAGGCAGGGGGCGAAGGGTCAGCCCCAGCATTTT.

This clone was recorded only once. This sequence joins TRBV7-9 and TRBJ1-2; a possible D gene is TRBD1 (5 bases). Trimming removed 1 base at V and 3 bases at J, with 21 bases between. The CDR3 totals 18 residues. CDR1 is SEHNR, CDR2 FQNEAQ, per germline (reference sequence). The CDR3, as DNA: TGTGCCAGCAGCTTAGAGGTCACAGGCCCAGGGAGGTACTATGGCTACACCTTC. Protein: CASSLEVTGPGRYYGYTF.

The chain recombines TRBV28 with TRBJ2-2; weak D call: TRBD2 (5 bases). The germline V gene encodes CDR1 MDHEN and CDR2 SYDVKM. The CDR3 runs to 15 residues. V lost 3 bases and J 9 bases, leaving 17 bases between the germline ends. The CDR3 nucleotides are TGTGCCAGCAGTTTGATGCAGCGGTGGGGTCGGGAGCTGTTTTTT. It translates to CASSLMQRWGRELFF. The whole variable domain, remainder taken from reference TRBV28 and TRBJ2-2, is DVKVTQSSRYLVKRTGEKVFLECVQDMDHENMFWYRQDPGLGLRLIYFSYDVKMKEKGDIPEGYSVSREKKERFSLILESASTNQTSMYLCASSLMQRWGRELFFGEGSRLTVL.

This clone appeared a single time. V gene TRBV29-1 combines with J gene TRBJ2-3, with a tentative D call TRBD1 (7 bases). Trimming took off 6 bases at V and 1 base at J, with 14 bases between the two ends. Germline loops: CDR1 SQVTM, CDR2 ANQGSEA. The CDR3 is 14 amino acids. The CDR3 DNA reads TGCAGCGTGTGGCCAGGGGGGCGCACAGATACGCAGTATTTT. It is translated as CSVWPGGRTDTQYF.

This chain connects TRBV28 to TRBJ1-1; 8 positions agree with TRBD1. Unmatched junction bases numbered 4, after V lost 5 bases and J lost 11 bases. CDR3 size: 11 residues. The germline V gene has CDR1 MDHEN and CDR2 SYDVKM. The CDR3 bases are TGTGCCAGCAGTACCGGGACAGGTGCTTTCTTT. Protein: CASSTGTGAFF.

This clone was recorded only once. The chain employs TRBV28 and TRBJ1-5; 9 bases are a match to TRBD1. The CDR3 extends over 16 amino acids. After removal of 6 bases from V and 5 bases from J, the junction contained 11 bases not matched to a gene. The germline V gene encodes CDR1 MDHEN and CDR2 SYDVKM. The CDR3 nucleotides are TGTGCCAGCAGCTCCTATGGGGACAGGGATTATCAGCCCCAGCATTTT. This sequence encodes CASSSYGDRDYQPQHF. The entire variable domain, with the rest obtained from reference TRBV28 and TRBJ1-5, is as follows: DVKVTQSSRYLVKRTGEKVFLECVQDMDHENMFWYRQDPGLGLRLIYFSYDVKMKEKGDIPEGYSVSREKKERFSLILESASTNQTSMYLCASSSYGDRDYQPQHFGDGTRLSIL.

CDR3 in amino acids: CASSLVVYGTGGTDTQYF. The CDR3 nucleotides read TGTGCCAGCAGCTTAGTGGTCTACGGGACAGGGGGCACAGATACGCAGTATTTT. The chain is built from TRBV7-2 and TRBJ2-3; 10 bases fit TRBD1. With V trimmed by 1 base and J by 1 base, 8 bases remained unmatched. CDR1 and CDR2 (germline): SGHTA, FQGNSA. This CDR3 is built from 18 residues.

This chain joins TRBV6-6 and TRBJ2-7; the match to TRBD1 covers 8 bases. CDR3 size: 16 residues. The V gene's germline CDR1 is MNHNY and CDR2 SVGAGI (reference sequence). V was clipped by 8 bases and J by 1 base; unmatched bases: 13. The CDR3 DNA is TGTGCCAGCCACACGCGGGCCGGGACAGGATCCTACGAGCAGTACTTC. It yields the protein CASHTRAGTGSYEQYF.

DNA of the CDR3: TGTGCCAGCAGCTTAGGACGACTAGCGGCCTCCTACGAGCAGTACTTC. The encoded protein is CASSLGRLAASYEQYF. The genes are TRBV11-2 and TRBJ2-7; TRBD2 agrees at 9 bases. After removal of 1 base from V and 0 bases from J, the junction contained 4 bases not matched to a gene. This CDR3 is built from 16 residues. Per germline, CDR1 SGHAT and CDR2 FQNNGV.

This clone appeared once. The V and J genes are TRBV28 and TRBJ1-1; a weak D match, TRBD1 (6 bases). The CDR3 covers 14 residues. The germline V gene has CDR1 MDHEN and CDR2 SYDVKM. Trimming shortened V by 7 bases and J by 4 bases, and 16 bases separated the two germline ends. The DNA of the CDR3 is TGTGCCAGCATGTGGGGGGCGCGAAGCACTGAAGCTTTCTTT. Translating it yields CASMWGARSTEAFF.

This clone was observed many times. This chain uses TRBV28 with TRBJ1-1; D possibly corresponds to TRBD1 (5 bases). V lost 5 bases and J lost 9, with 10 bases in between. Germline assignment: CDR1 MDHEN and CDR2 SYDVKM. This CDR3 contains 11 residues. DNA of the CDR3: TGTGCCAGCAGTCTTGAGGGGAAAGCTTTCTTT. This gives the protein CASSLEGKAFF.

This chain connects TRBV19 to TRBJ1-4; D ambiguous. Germline V CDR1 and CDR2: LNHDA, SQIVND (reference sequence). CDR3 length: 16 amino acids. Trimming stripped 3 bases from V and 2 bases from J, with 13 bases between. The CDR3 DNA follows: TGTGCCAGTAGTATTGGGGTGGCGGTGACTAATGAAAAACTGTTTTTT. It codes for CASSIGVAVTNEKLFF.

The J gene is TRBJ1-4, the V gene TRBV4-1, with 8 bases that match TRBD1. This CDR3 has 17 amino acids. V shed 1 base, J shed 7 bases, and the junction held 11 bases outside the gene matches. Germline CDR1 and CDR2: MGHRA and YSYEKL. The CDR3 is CASSQGAGGASAEKLFF. CDR3 in DNA: TGCGCCAGCAGCCAAGGCGCAGGGGGCGCATCGGCTGAAAAACTGTTTTTT.

The chain combines TRBV21-1 with TRBJ1-5; the table calls TRBD1, which could not be checked here. TRBV21-1 is classified as a pseudogene. The CDR3 totals 16 residues. The CDR3 spells CASSKAPSVSNQPQHF. Written as DNA, the CDR3 is TGTGCCAGCAGCAAAGCGCCGTCAGTTAGCAATCAGCCCCAGCATTTT.

The rearrangement links TRBV11-2 to TRBJ2-1; possibly TRBD2 for D (6 bases). V was pared by 0 bases and J by 5 bases, with 11 bases between. Germline assignment: CDR1 SGHAT and CDR2 FQNNGV. The CDR3 has 15 amino acids. This CDR3 is CASSLDGLPNNEQFF. CDR3 DNA sequence: TGTGCCAGCAGCTTAGATGGACTACCAAACAATGAGCAGTTCTTC. Together with reference TRBV11-2 and TRBJ2-1, the CDR3 gives the full variable domain: EAGVAQSPRYKIIEKRQSVAFWCNPISGHATLYWYQQILGQGPKLLIQFQNNGVVDDSQLPKDRFSAERLKGVDSTLKIQPAKLEDSAVYLCASSLDGLPNNEQFFGPGTRLTVL.

This rearrangement joins TRBV20-1 to TRBJ2-5; D call uncertain. Trimming took 5 bases from V and 5 from J, leaving 9 bases between them. Germline CDR1 is DFQATT and CDR2 is SNEGSKA (reference sequence). This CDR3 has 11 amino acids. The CDR3 is CSALLGETQYF. The CDR3 coding sequence is TGCAGTGCTCTGCTGGGGGAGACCCAGTACTTC.

The chain has TRBV6-5 and TRBJ1-1; D not certain. CDR3 length: 14 residues. V was pared by 4 bases and J by 0 bases, with 9 bases between. Germline lookup yields CDR1 MNHEY and CDR2 SVGAGI. CDR3 DNA sequence: TGTGCCAGCAGTTTCGGACGGTTGAACACTGAAGCTTTCTTT. Translating gives CASSFGRLNTEAFF.